Below, 9 T cell receptor beta chains from the same sample are listed, as sequenced in a study of CD4 T cells in relation to SARS-CoV-2 and coronaviruses. The method was immunoSEQ multiplex PCR; TCRdb's version includes in-frame clones alone and lacks a portion of them. The data contain 60,000 to 80,000 clones, about 89% of them seen just once; the ten biggest clones take up around 1.5%. Before the COVID-19 pandemic, during about 2011-2019, CD4+ T cells were taken from unexposed donors. The specimen sequenced was memory CD4+ T cells from PBMCs. All receptors derive from a human donor in good health.

This clone turned up a few times. CDR3 bases: TGCGCCAGCGATCCGGGACAGGGTATAGGCTACACCTTC. Its translation: CASDPGQGIGYTF. V is TRBV5-1 and J is TRBJ1-2; 9 nucleotides agree with TRBD1. This CDR3 spans 13 amino acids. Germline V CDR1 and CDR2: SGHRS, YFSETQ. With 7 bases clipped from V and 8 bases from J, the junction kept 9 bases outside the gene matches. Together with reference TRBV5-1 and TRBJ1-2, the CDR3 gives the full variable domain: KAGVTQTPRYLIKTRGQQVTLSCSPISGHRSVSWYQQTPGQGLQFLFEYFSETQRNKGNFPGRFSGRQFSNSRSEMNVSTLELGDSALYLCASDPGQGIGYTFGSGTRLTVV.

The genes are TRBV30 and TRBJ2-1; D may correspond to TRBD1 or TRBD2 (5 bases each). Trimming shortened V by 5 bases and J by 9 bases, and 11 bases separated the two germline ends. The germline gives CDR1 GTSNPN, CDR2 SVGIG (reference sequence). The CDR3 has 11 residues. In DNA, the CDR3 is TGTGCCTGGCAGGGAGCTATTGAGCAGTTCTTC. Translation gives CAWQGAIEQFF.

The chain uses TRBV7-2 and TRBJ2-7; maybe TRBD1 (6 bases). The V gene lost 0 bases and the J gene lost 5 bases, with 14 bases spanning the gap. The CDR3 is 15 residues long. Germline V lookup: CDR1 SGHTA, CDR2 FQGNSA. The CDR3 loop is CASSLAAQGFHEQYF. In nucleotides, the CDR3 is TGTGCCAGCAGCTTAGCGGCCCAGGGGTTCCACGAGCAGTACTTC. The full variable domain, rest sourced from reference TRBV7-2 and TRBJ2-7, is GAGVSQSPSNKVTEKGKDVELRCDPISGHTALYWYRQSLGQGLEFLIYFQGNSAPDKSGLPSDRFSAERTGGSVSTLTIQRTQQEDSAVYLCASSLAAQGFHEQYFGPGTRLTVT.

J is TRBJ2-5 and V is TRBV6-5; 10 bases are shared with TRBD1. The V and J ends lost 7 bases and 4 bases, in that order; junction bases with no gene match: 9. This CDR3 contains 15 residues. The germline V gene encodes CDR1 MNHEY and CDR2 SVGAGI. DNA of the CDR3: TGTGCCAGCATATATGTAGGACAGGGGGGAGAGACCCAGTACTTC. This codes for CASIYVGQGGETQYF.

V is TRBV2 and J is TRBJ2-5; tentatively, D is TRBD2 (5 bases). The V and J ends lost 7 bases and 2 bases respectively, with 11 bases between them. Germline CDR1 SNHLY, CDR2 FYNNEI. The CDR3 runs to 13 residues. CDR3 sequence: CASKLREQETQYF. Written as DNA, the CDR3 is TGTGCCAGCAAATTACGGGAACAAGAGACCCAGTACTTC. The full variable domain, in which reference TRBV2 and TRBJ2-5 provide the parts outside the CDR3, is EPEVTQTPSHQVTQMGQEVILRCVPISNHLYFYWYRQILGQKVEFLVSFYNNEISEKSEIFDDQFSVERPDGSNFTLKIRSTKLEDSAMYFCASKLREQETQYFGPGTRLLVL.

This rearrangement joins TRBV5-1 to TRBJ2-7, with 12 nucleotides matching TRBD1. Trimming at V came to 4 bases and at J to 7 bases, leaving 6 bases not matched to a gene. Germline V CDR1 and CDR2: SGHRS, YFSETQ. The CDR3 has 14 residues. CDR3 coding DNA: TGCGCCAGCAGCGGGGGACAGGGGGCGAGGGAGCAGTACTTC. Translated, it gives CASSGGQGAREQYF.

The chain joins TRBV6-5 to TRBJ1-2; 9 bases line up with TRBD1. The junction had 7 bases not matched to a gene; V was cut back by 6 bases and J by 8 bases. CDR3 length: 13 residues. The germline V gene has CDR1 MNHEY and CDR2 SVGAGI. As DNA, the CDR3 is TGTGCCAGCAGCCGGGACAGGGAGGGAGGCTACACCTTC. Its translation is CASSRDREGGYTF.

This sequence joins TRBV7-3 and TRBJ2-2, with D unresolved. The germline CDR1 and CDR2 sequences are SGHTA and FQGTGA. The CDR3 loop spans 14 amino acids. With 1 base removed from V and 1 base from J, the gap between germline ends came to 4 bases. CDR3 protein: CASSLRQNTGELFF. The CDR3 coding sequence is TGTGCCAGCAGCTTAAGGCAGAACACCGGGGAGCTGTTTTTT.

The chain carries TRBV6-5 and TRBJ2-3, with D unclear. The CDR3 totals 14 residues. CDR1 and CDR2 (germline): MNHEY, SVGAGI. V shed 7 bases and J shed 1 base, with 12 bases lying between them. CDR3 in DNA: TGTGCCAGCAAGGCGCTTTCGGGCACAGATACGCAGTATTTT. It encodes CASKALSGTDTQYF.